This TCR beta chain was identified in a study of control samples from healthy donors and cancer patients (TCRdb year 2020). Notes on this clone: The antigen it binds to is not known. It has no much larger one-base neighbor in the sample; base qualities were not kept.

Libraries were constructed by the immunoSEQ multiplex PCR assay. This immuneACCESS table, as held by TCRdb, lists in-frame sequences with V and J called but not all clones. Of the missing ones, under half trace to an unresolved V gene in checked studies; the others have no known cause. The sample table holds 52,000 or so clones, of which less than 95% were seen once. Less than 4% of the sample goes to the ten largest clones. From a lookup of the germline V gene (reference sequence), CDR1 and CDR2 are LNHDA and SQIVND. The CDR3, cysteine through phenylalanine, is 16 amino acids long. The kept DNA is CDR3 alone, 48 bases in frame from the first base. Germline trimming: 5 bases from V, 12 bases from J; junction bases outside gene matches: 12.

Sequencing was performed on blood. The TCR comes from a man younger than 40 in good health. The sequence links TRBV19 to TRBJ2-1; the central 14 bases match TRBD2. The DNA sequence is TGTGCCAGTAGTGCCCAGACTAGCGGGAGGGGAATTGGGCAGTTCTTC. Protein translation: CASSAQTSGRGIGQFF.